This T cell receptor (beta chain) was documented in a study of blood T cells in healthy people across ages. Study results and caveats: Donor CMV infection status was unknown, possibly confounding age-related changes in expanded clonotypes. Estimates of total diversity, which came from one million sequenced T cells, were considered to be underestimates.

Trimming pared 2 bases from V and 0 bases from J, leaving 13 bases between. CDR1 SQVTM and CDR2 ANQGSEA come from the germline V gene. CDR3 length: 15 amino acids. This clonotype was seen more than once but under ten times. Its antigen is not identified. The people who gave samples were healthy Caucasians from Russia, aged roughly 6 to 100. Primers used in a second PCR of roughly 6 to 12 cycles were a sample-barcoded 5' primer and a J-beta primer mix. The template-switch adaptor was a 5' adaptor with 12 random nucleotides. It tagged each cDNA molecule. TCRdb re-derived calls from the 5' RACE reads in MiXCR, one entry per CDR3 protein. The sample includes about 780,000 distinct CDR3 sequences, about 47% of them seen just once.

The rearrangement links TRBV29-1 to TRBJ1-1; TRBD1 is a possible D gene (6 bases). The sequence came from a man older than 75 in good health. The specimen was blood. The chain's CDR3 is CSVERRTAMNTEAFF. The CDR3 DNA follows: TGCAGCGTTGAAAGACGGACAGCCATGAACACTGAAGCTTTCTTT.